Each of the 21 T cell receptor beta chains below was sequenced from the same sample in a study of CXCR3-negative and CXCR3-positive naive CD8 T cells. With UMI labels, 5' RACE was used to prepare the TRB cDNA libraries. TCRdb re-called the 5' RACE reads; every CDR3 protein appears as one record, without DNA. This repertoire includes about 80,000 distinct CDR3 sequences. The sequenced sample consisted of naive CXCR3- CD8+ T cells from blood. Documented subset: CD45RO-CCR7+CD27+CD95- naive CD8+ T cells lacking CXCR3 (TNR3-). These receptors were collected from a human donor in good health. Some clones in this sample may be carry-over from other donors' samples.

The chain couples TRBV7-2 to TRBJ2-1; TCRdb names TRBD2, which stays unverified in the absence of DNA. The CDR3 is 16 amino acids. Germline CDR1 and CDR2: SGHTA and FQGNSA. CDR3 loop: CASSLESLAQNNEQFF.

V is TRBV5-1 and J is TRBJ1-1; TCRdb returns TRBD1, unconfirmable since there is no DNA. Germline V gene sequence: CDR1 SGHRS, CDR2 YFSETQ. The CDR3 totals 16 residues. This CDR3 reads CASSRGGFGVNTEAFF. Full variable domain (missing parts from reference TRBV5-1 and TRBJ1-1): KAGVTQTPRYLIKTRGQQVTLSCSPISGHRSVSWYQQTPGQGLQFLFEYFSETQRNKGNFPGRFSGRQFSNSRSEMNVSTLELGDSALYLCASSRGGFGVNTEAFFGQGTRLTVV.

The chain recombines TRBV4-1 with TRBJ1-2; TCRdb's assignment of TRBD1 cannot be checked, as there is no DNA. Germline CDR1 and CDR2: MGHRA and YSYEKL. This CDR3 has 15 amino acids. CDR3 in amino acids: CASSQGVRGLDGYTF.

The chain combines TRBV12-3 or TRBV12-4 with TRBJ2-5. CDR3 length equals 14 residues. The CDR3 protein is CASSLPGPWETQYF.

The chain joins TRBV12-3 or TRBV12-4 to TRBJ2-7; TCRdb's D call of TRBD2 is untestable without DNA. CDR3 length: 15 amino acids. CDR3 residues: CASSQSGGLSYEQYF.

The chain joins TRBV20-1 to TRBJ2-2; as DNA is missing, the TRBD1 call by TCRdb cannot be tested. Germline CDR1 is DFQATT and CDR2 is SNEGSKA (reference sequence). This CDR3 spans 15 amino acids. The CDR3 region is CSARDLELGPGELFF.

This chain links TRBV25-1 with TRBJ2-7; TCRdb gives TRBD2 as the D gene, but with no DNA this cannot be confirmed. Per the germline V gene, CDR1 is MGHDK and CDR2 is SYGVNS. The CDR3 covers 15 residues. CDR3: CASSEDLRPSYEQYF.

CDR3 amino acids: CASSWKTGISTEAFF. The J gene is TRBJ1-1, the V gene TRBV5-1; as DNA is missing, the TRBD1 call by TCRdb cannot be tested. Per the germline V gene, CDR1 is SGHRS and CDR2 is YFSETQ. The CDR3 loop spans 15 amino acids.

The genes are TRBV29-1 and TRBJ2-2. Germline-derived CDR1 and CDR2 are SQVTM and ANQGSEA. The CDR3 has 15 amino acids. The CDR3 loop reads CSVEFGGANTGELFF.

The chain joins TRBV6-5 to TRBJ2-7; the D call of TRBD1 rests on TCRdb alone, since no DNA is present to check it. This CDR3 is 15 amino acids long. The V gene's germline CDR1 is MNHEY and CDR2 SVGAGI. The CDR3 loop reads CASSYTDRGFYEQYF.

This chain uses TRBV5-1 with TRBJ2-1; with no DNA, the TCRdb D assignment of TRBD1 cannot be verified. CDR1 SGHRS and CDR2 YFSETQ come from the germline V gene. This CDR3 is 16 amino acids long. The CDR3 is CASSLADKEAYNEQFF.

This chain uses TRBV23-1 with TRBJ2-7; TCRdb lists TRBD2, though no DNA is available to test this call. TRBV23-1 belongs to the ORF category, with a function that is uncertain. This CDR3 is 15 amino acids long. The CDR3 loop reads CASSQSSGSRYEQYF.

This chain joins TRBV7-8 and TRBJ2-7. CDR1 is SGHVS, CDR2 FQNEAQ, per germline. This CDR3 spans 11 amino acids. The CDR3: CASSVDYEQYF.

According to its frequency, this clonotype is medium-sized. The chain carries TRBV29-1 and TRBJ2-1; the TRBD1 assignment by TCRdb is unverifiable without DNA. This CDR3 region has 14 residues. Per the germline V gene, CDR1 is SQVTM and CDR2 is ANQGSEA. The CDR3 reads CSVDWGAGNGEQFF.

V gene TRBV7-9 combines with J gene TRBJ2-1; the TRBD2 assignment by TCRdb is unverifiable without DNA. Germline CDR1 is SEHNR and CDR2 is FQNEAQ (reference sequence). The CDR3 length is 15 residues. CDR3 sequence reads: CASSYLAGGDNEQFF.

The rearrangement joins TRBV29-1 to TRBJ2-1; TCRdb picks TRBD1, but there is no DNA to check that call. This CDR3 is built from 14 residues. The germline V gene encodes CDR1 SQVTM and CDR2 ANQGSEA. The CDR3 region is CSVESQGRYNEQFF.

The chain is built from TRBV5-1 and TRBJ2-5; the TCRdb call, TRBD1, lacks DNA for checking. Germline-derived CDR1 and CDR2 are SGHRS and YFSETQ. The CDR3 spans 15 residues. CDR3: CASSKRGDREETQYF. Drawing the rest from reference TRBV5-1 and TRBJ2-5, the complete variable domain is KAGVTQTPRYLIKTRGQQVTLSCSPISGHRSVSWYQQTPGQGLQFLFEYFSETQRNKGNFPGRFSGRQFSNSRSEMNVSTLELGDSALYLCASSKRGDREETQYFGPGTRLLVL.

The CDR3 reads CASSPYGVDYGYTF. The chain combines TRBV27 with TRBJ1-2. The CDR3 contains 14 residues. Germline V gene lookup returns CDR1 MNHEY and CDR2 SMNVEV (reference sequence).

The V call is TRBV29-1, the J call TRBJ1-2. CDR3 length equals 12 residues. Germline CDR1 reads SQVTM; CDR2 reads ANQGSEA. CDR3 residues: CSVAGGEDGYTF.

The chain is built from TRBV4-3 and TRBJ2-1; TCRdb gives TRBD1 as the D gene, but with no DNA this cannot be confirmed. Germline loops: CDR1 LGHNA, CDR2 YSLEER. The CDR3 loop spans 15 amino acids. CDR3 sequence reads: CASSQGTGEYNEQFF.

The chain combines TRBV4-3 with TRBJ2-2. Per germline, CDR1 LGHNA and CDR2 YSLEER. This CDR3 has 14 amino acids. The CDR3 sequence: CASSQDRYTGELFF.